The TCR beta chain under discussion was sequenced for a study of technical replicates of blood from a few donors. Libraries were prepared by immunoSEQ multiplex PCR; TCRdb keeps only in-frame clonotypes and omits some of them. Among just over 70,000 clones, just under 95% were seen once, and the ten largest hold 0.3% to 0.45%. Per the germline V gene, CDR1 is MGHRA and CDR2 is YSYEKL. CDR3 length: 16 residues. V gave up 4 bases and J gave up 1 base, with 13 bases separating them. Source material: T cells isolated from PBMCs. This chain joins TRBV4-1 and TRBJ2-2; a weak D match, TRBD2 (5 bases). The sequence was obtained from a human donor in good health. The CDR3 nucleotides are TGCGCCAGCAGCCTCTGGGAGACAAGGAACACCGGGGAGCTGTTTTTT. Protein product: CASSLWETRNTGELFF.